This T cell receptor (beta chain) is drawn from a study of blood T cells in healthy people across ages. The study isolated at least 7 million PBMCs from each sample. Alongside a J-beta primer mix, a sample-barcoded 5' primer served in a second PCR lasting about 7 to 12 cycles. TCRdb re-derived calls from the 5' RACE reads in MiXCR, one entry per CDR3 protein. The top ten clones hold around 2.1% of a sample with about 1.8 million distinct CDR3 sequences, around half of them seen once. This clonotype appeared many times. This TCR was recovered from a woman aged 40 to 50 in good health. What was sequenced was blood.

The CDR3 coding sequence is TGTGCCAGCAGCCAAGAGAGAAGAGAATACGAGCAGTACTTC. Translating it yields CASSQERREYEQYF. The V call is TRBV4-2, the J call TRBJ2-7; D gene uncertain. Germline assignment: CDR1 LGHNA and CDR2 YNFKEQ. V lost 0 bases, J lost 4 bases, and 10 bases lay in between. This CDR3 is 14 amino acids long.